This TCR beta chain was identified during a study of blood T cells in healthy people across ages. Points from the study as a whole: The unknown donor CMV status may have confounded expanded clonotype changes.

With a J-beta primer mix and a sample-barcoded 5' primer, a second PCR ran about 7 to 12 cycles. Template switching added a 12-random-nucleotide identifier to every cDNA molecule. Each CDR3 protein gets one entry after TCRdb re-called the 5' RACE reads with MiXCR. The sample records 710,000 or so distinct CDR3 sequences, around a fifth being singletons. Each donor gave around 9.6 milliliters of peripheral blood. This CDR3 is built from 16 residues. V was clipped by 6 bases and J by 2 bases; unmatched bases: 11. The germline gives CDR1 ENHRY, CDR2 SYGVKD. There are a few counts of this clonotype. Antigen unknown.

The chain has TRBV10-3 and TRBJ2-5, with TRBD2 identical over 8 bases. Material for sequencing was blood. The origin of this receptor is a man aged 65-85 years in good health. The CDR3 region is CAIRDGLAGGQETQYF. The CDR3 bases are TGTGCCATCAGGGACGGGCTAGCGGGCGGACAAGAGACCCAGTACTTC.